This entry lists 27 T cell receptor beta chains sequenced from one sample in a study of monozygotic twins with inflammatory bowel disease. From its re-call of the 5' RACE reads, TCRdb lists each CDR3 protein once, without DNA. The listing records some 170,000 distinct CDR3 sequences. Sequencing was performed on blood. The receptor source for this set is a human donor with ulcerative colitis or Crohn's disease, or a healthy co-twin of an affected twin (not recorded which).

The chain recombines TRBV30 with TRBJ1-1; TCRdb indicates TRBD1, and absent DNA this call remains unverified. CDR3 length equals 17 residues. From germline, CDR1 is GTSNPN and CDR2 SVGIG (reference sequence). This CDR3 is CAWSVYSGTGGRYEAFF.

The CDR3 is CASSPSWAGALGSYNSPLHF. The chain carries TRBV6-2 or TRBV6-3 and TRBJ1-6; TCRdb's D gene call, TRBD1, goes unchecked for lack of DNA. The CDR3 is 20 residues long. Germline V CDR1 and CDR2: MNHEY, SVGEGT.

This rearrangement joins TRBV20-1 to TRBJ1-5; checking the TCRdb D call of TRBD1 is not possible without DNA. CDR3 length equals 14 residues. Per the germline V gene, CDR1 is DFQATT and CDR2 is SNEGSKA (reference sequence). The CDR3: CSARLTGSNQPQHF.

The rearrangement links TRBV20-1 to TRBJ1-2. The CDR3 is made up of 13 amino acids. The germline V gene encodes CDR1 DFQATT and CDR2 SNEGSKA (reference sequence). The chain's CDR3 is CSARGPARVGYTF.

The rearrangement joins TRBV5-1 to TRBJ2-1; the D gene TCRdb calls, TRBD1, cannot be checked with no DNA. Germline loops: CDR1 SGHRS, CDR2 YFSETQ. The CDR3 has 14 residues. CDR3 loop: CASSGSGPYNEQFF.

V and J are TRBV7-2 and TRBJ2-5; no DNA is available, so the TRBD1 call from TCRdb remains unchecked. Germline V gives CDR1 SGHTA, CDR2 FQGNSA. The CDR3 is made up of 14 amino acids. The CDR3 sequence: CASSLAGRVVTQYF.

The genes are TRBV6-2 or TRBV6-3 and TRBJ2-7. The germline CDR1 and CDR2 sequences are MNHEY and SVGEGT. The CDR3 totals 11 residues. CDR3 loop: CASSHSYEQYF.

The chain has TRBV5-8 and TRBJ2-4. This CDR3 has 12 residues. CDR1 SGHTS and CDR2 YDEGEE come from the germline V gene. This CDR3 reads CASSLGQRIQYF.

This chain joins TRBV7-9 and TRBJ1-2; TCRdb selects TRBD1, and the lack of DNA leaves this call unchecked. This CDR3 spans 13 amino acids. Germline CDR1 reads SEHNR; CDR2 reads FQNEAQ (reference sequence). CDR3 region: CATPGRANYGYTF. The full variable domain, its missing parts supplied by reference TRBV7-9 and TRBJ1-2, is DTGVSQNPRHKITKRGQNVTFRCDPISEHNRLYWYRQTLGQGPEFLTYFQNEAQLEKSRLLSDRFSAERPKGSFSTLEIQRTEQGDSAMYLCATPGRANYGYTFGSGTRLTVV.

The chain joins TRBV7-9 to TRBJ2-2; TCRdb lists TRBD1, though no DNA is available to test this call. The germline V gene has CDR1 SEHNR and CDR2 FQNEAQ (reference sequence). The CDR3 totals 15 residues. CDR3: CASSFRDRGTGELFF.

The V call is TRBV6-2 or TRBV6-3, the J call TRBJ2-1; TCRdb returns TRBD2, unconfirmable since there is no DNA. Germline CDR1 and CDR2: MNHEY and SVGEGT. The CDR3 runs 15 residues. The CDR3 loop is CASRMTSALWNEQFF.

The rearrangement links TRBV24-1 to TRBJ2-1; the TRBD2 assignment by TCRdb is unverifiable without DNA. The germline V gene encodes CDR1 KGHDR and CDR2 SFDVKD. The CDR3 consists of 16 residues. The CDR3 loop reads CATSDLSSGRSNEQFF.

The rearrangement uses TRBV5-1 and TRBJ1-2; absent DNA, TCRdb's TRBD1 call cannot be checked. Per the germline V gene, CDR1 is SGHRS and CDR2 is YFSETQ. The CDR3 loop spans 14 amino acids. The CDR3 sequence is CASSLRGETRGYTF. Looking up the rest from reference TRBV5-1 and TRBJ1-2 gives the full variable domain: KAGVTQTPRYLIKTRGQQVTLSCSPISGHRSVSWYQQTPGQGLQFLFEYFSETQRNKGNFPGRFSGRQFSNSRSEMNVSTLELGDSALYLCASSLRGETRGYTFGSGTRLTVV.

The V gene is TRBV7-2, the J gene TRBJ1-2. The CDR3 is 11 residues long. CDR1 is SGHTA and CDR2 is FQGNSA in the germline V gene. The CDR3 protein is CASSVGDSATF.

The V call is TRBV5-1, the J call TRBJ1-5. The V gene's germline CDR1 is SGHRS and CDR2 YFSETQ. This CDR3 has 14 amino acids. The CDR3 is CASSSGAGNQPQHF.

The V call is TRBV5-1, the J call TRBJ2-7; TCRdb's D gene call, TRBD1, goes unchecked for lack of DNA. The germline CDR1 and CDR2 sequences are SGHRS and YFSETQ. This CDR3 has 13 amino acids. CDR3 in amino acids: CASRGGTDYEQYF.

This chain joins TRBV11-2 and TRBJ2-1; TCRdb indicates TRBD1, and absent DNA this call remains unverified. This CDR3 spans 16 amino acids. CDR1 and CDR2 from the germline V gene are SGHAT and FQNNGV. CDR3 protein: CASSLGDRGFYNEQFF.

This chain uses TRBV5-1 with TRBJ1-1. CDR3 length: 15 amino acids. The V gene's germline CDR1 is SGHRS and CDR2 YFSETQ. This CDR3 is CASSPAAGTNTEAFF.

The J gene is TRBJ1-1, the V gene TRBV12-3 or TRBV12-4; without DNA, the TCRdb call of TRBD1 cannot be checked. The CDR3 is 17 amino acids. The CDR3: CASSTTGGGGRYTEAFF.

The chain employs TRBV7-9 and TRBJ2-5; TCRdb returns TRBD1, unconfirmable since there is no DNA. The V gene's germline CDR1 is SEHNR and CDR2 FQNEAQ (reference sequence). The CDR3 covers 14 residues. CDR3: CASSSTTGLETQYF.

This rearrangement joins TRBV6-4 to TRBJ1-1. Germline-derived CDR1 and CDR2 are MRHNA and SNTAGT. CDR3 length equals 14 residues. The CDR3 sequence is CASSDSGTNTEAFF.

CDR3 protein: CASSPRNQPQHF. This chain joins TRBV28 and TRBJ1-5. The CDR3 sequence is 12 residues long. Looked up from germline, CDR1 is MDHEN and CDR2 is SYDVKM.

This sequence joins TRBV12-3 or TRBV12-4 and TRBJ1-1. CDR3 length: 15 residues. The CDR3 spells CASTKRAGMNTEAFF.

The chain employs TRBV5-1 and TRBJ2-7; TCRdb names TRBD1, which stays unverified in the absence of DNA. CDR3 length: 15 residues. CDR1 and CDR2 (germline): SGHRS, YFSETQ. CDR3 sequence: CASSLGSGFVYEQYF.

The V gene is TRBV28, the J gene TRBJ1-6; TCRdb lists TRBD1, though no DNA is available to test this call. This CDR3 has 16 amino acids. Germline values: CDR1 MDHEN, CDR2 SYDVKM. The CDR3 is CASSLGRVGVDSPLHF. Based on the CDR3 plus reference TRBV28 and TRBJ1-6, the full variable domain is DVKVTQSSRYLVKRTGEKVFLECVQDMDHENMFWYRQDPGLGLRLIYFSYDVKMKEKGDIPEGYSVSREKKERFSLILESASTNQTSMYLCASSLGRVGVDSPLHFGNGTRLTVT.

The rearrangement links TRBV29-1 to TRBJ1-2. Germline values: CDR1 SQVTM, CDR2 ANQGSEA. This CDR3 spans 12 amino acids. CDR3 sequence reads: CSVEVGDGGYTF.

The rearrangement uses TRBV15 and TRBJ2-1. The CDR3 spans 15 residues. Germline CDR1 reads LNHNV; CDR2 reads YYDKDF (reference sequence). The CDR3 reads CATSKRSASYNEQFF.